Presented here are 11 T cell receptor beta chains from one specimen sequenced in a study of CD8+CD57+ T cells in acquired aplastic anemia. The use of genomic DNA as template underpinned the TCR beta VDJ and CDR3 profiling. TCRdb reprocessed the reads with MiXCR, giving one entry per CDR3 protein. This sample has roughly 240,000 distinct CDR3 sequences; around 43% occur once, and the top ten carry over 7.5%. Whoever was chosen for sequencing had shown CD8+CD57+ cell expansion by flow cytometry. Sequencing was performed on sorted CD4+, CD8+, or CD8+CD57+ T cells (not recorded which) from PBMCs. The receptors originated from a human donor with aplastic anemia.

The CDR3 region has the DNA TGTGCCAGCAGCTTAGCGAGCGGGGGGGCCGGCAATGAGCAGTTCTTC. Translating it yields CASSLASGGAGNEQFF. The rearrangement links TRBV7-3 to TRBJ2-1, with TRBD2 identical over 10 bases. Germline V gene lookup returns CDR1 SGHTA and CDR2 FQGTGA. The CDR3 contains 16 residues. V lost 2 bases to trimming and J lost 6 bases; unmatched junction nucleotides: 7.

This clonotype has at least ten counts. The chain combines TRBV7-9 with TRBJ1-1; weak D call: TRBD1 (5 bases). From germline, CDR1 is SEHNR and CDR2 FQNEAQ (reference sequence). The CDR3 sequence is 15 residues long. Between the trimmed V and J ends, which lost 5 bases and 4 bases, there was a span of 17 bases. CDR3 loop: CASSRRLGLGTEAFF. CDR3 coding DNA: TGTGCCAGCAGCAGACGACTGGGGCTGGGCACTGAAGCTTTCTTT.

The V gene is TRBV7-9, the J gene TRBJ2-5, with D perhaps TRBD1 (6 bases). The assigned J gene may be wrong: the sequence end matches TRBJ1-2 better. The CDR3 consists of 14 residues. The V gene's germline CDR1 is SEHNR and CDR2 FQNEAQ (reference sequence). For the CDR3, the DNA is TGTGCCAGCAGCTTACTACGGGGGGGCTCTGGCTACACCTTC. Its protein product is CASSLLRGGSGYTF.

The V gene is TRBV11-2, the J gene TRBJ2-7, with 8 bases identical to TRBD2. V lost 8 bases and J lost 5; bases outside the gene matches: 11. Germline lookup yields CDR1 SGHAT and CDR2 FQNNGV. This CDR3 is 14 amino acids long. The DNA of the CDR3 is TGTGCCAGCGAGGAAGCGGGACTAGTCCACGAGCAGTACTTC. Its protein product is CASEEAGLVHEQYF.

Here the CDR3 reads CAISGGLTAYGYTF. For the CDR3, the DNA is TGTGCCATCAGTGGGGGCCTCACGGCGTATGGCTACACCTTC. The chain links TRBV10-3 to TRBJ1-2, with a possible D match to TRBD1 (5 bases). Deletions cut 4 bases from V and 5 bases from J, with 14 bases between. Germline values: CDR1 ENHRY, CDR2 SYGVKD. The length of the CDR3 is 14 residues.

Concerning this clonotype: A much bigger clone sits one base away, suggesting this may be a read error. The chain uses TRBV5-1 and TRBJ1-2; D unresolved. There are 16 residues in the CDR3. V was cut by 1 base and J by 5 bases, with 18 bases left in between. Germline CDR1 and CDR2: SGHRS and YFSETQ. The CDR3 DNA sequence: TGCGCCAGCAGCTTGCTCCCGGACTACGATGGGTATGGCTACACCTTC. It codes for CASSLLPDYDGYGYTF.

The chain recombines TRBV19 with TRBJ2-3; D possibly corresponds to TRBD2 (7 bases). The CDR3 loop spans 15 amino acids. Deletions cut 2 bases from V and 2 bases from J, with 11 bases between. The germline gives CDR1 LNHDA, CDR2 SQIVND (reference sequence). The chain's CDR3 is CASSIRGGDTDTQYF. The CDR3 DNA sequence: TGTGCCAGTAGTATAAGGGGGGGTGACACAGATACGCAGTATTTT. Using reference TRBV19 and TRBJ2-3 for the parts outside the CDR3, the full variable domain is DGGITQSPKYLFRKEGQNVTLSCEQNLNHDAMYWYRQDPGQGLRLIYYSQIVNDFQKGDIAEGYSVSREKKESFPLTVTSAQKNPTAFYLCASSIRGGDTDTQYFGPGTRLTVL.

With regard to this clonotype: A much more abundant neighbour one base away suggests this may be a read error. The chain uses TRBV5-1 and TRBJ1-2; D ambiguous. Germline CDR1 is SGHRS and CDR2 is YFSETQ. This CDR3 has 15 amino acids. CDR3 sequence: CASSPPGRYHYDYTF. The CDR3 DNA is TGCGCCAGCAGTCCCCCGGGGAGGTATCACTATGACTACACCTTC.

Ten or more counts support this clonotype. The V gene is TRBV12-3 or TRBV12-4, the J gene TRBJ2-7, with TRBD2 matching over 8 bases. The V segment lost 3 bases and the J segment 4 bases; nucleotides outside the gene matches: 5. The CDR3 loop spans 14 amino acids. The CDR3 DNA is TGTGCCAGCAGTTTGCGGGGGGACCTATACGAGCAGTACTTC. Translation: CASSLRGDLYEQYF.

Only one count was recorded for this clonotype. The rearrangement joins TRBV7-2 to TRBJ1-5; TRBD1 aligns across 7 bases. Germline V gene lookup returns CDR1 SGHTA and CDR2 FQGNSA. The CDR3 has 14 amino acids. V was clipped by 7 bases and J by 3 bases; unmatched bases: 6. CDR3 bases: TGTGCCAGCACCTCGACAGGGATCAATCAGCCCCAGCATTTT. Translated, it gives CASTSTGINQPQHF.

The V gene is TRBV10-3, the J gene TRBJ2-1; D not certain. V lost 2 bases, J lost 7 bases, and 12 bases lay in between. In germline, CDR1 is ENHRY, CDR2 SYGVKD. There are 14 residues in the CDR3. The CDR3 region is CAISEGISNNEQFF. For the CDR3, the DNA is TGTGCCATCAGTGAGGGTATTAGCAATAATGAGCAGTTCTTC.